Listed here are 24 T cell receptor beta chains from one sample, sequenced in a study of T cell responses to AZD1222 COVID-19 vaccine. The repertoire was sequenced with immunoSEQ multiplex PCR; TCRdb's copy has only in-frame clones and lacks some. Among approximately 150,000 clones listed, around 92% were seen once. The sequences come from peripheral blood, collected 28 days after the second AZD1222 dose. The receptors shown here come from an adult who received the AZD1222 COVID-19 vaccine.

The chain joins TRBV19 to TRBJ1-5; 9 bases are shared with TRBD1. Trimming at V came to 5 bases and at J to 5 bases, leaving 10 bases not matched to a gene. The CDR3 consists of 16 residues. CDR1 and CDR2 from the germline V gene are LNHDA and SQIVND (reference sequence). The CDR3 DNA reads TGTGCCAGTAGTCCAAGGGACAGGGCATCCCATCAGCCCCAGCATTTT. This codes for CASSPRDRASHQPQHF.

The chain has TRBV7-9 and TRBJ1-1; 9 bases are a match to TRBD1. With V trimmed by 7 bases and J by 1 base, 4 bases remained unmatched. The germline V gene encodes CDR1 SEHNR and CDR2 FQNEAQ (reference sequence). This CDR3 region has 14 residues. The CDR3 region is CASTSGQGNTEAFF. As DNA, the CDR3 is TGTGCCAGCACCTCGGGACAGGGGAACACTGAAGCTTTCTTT.

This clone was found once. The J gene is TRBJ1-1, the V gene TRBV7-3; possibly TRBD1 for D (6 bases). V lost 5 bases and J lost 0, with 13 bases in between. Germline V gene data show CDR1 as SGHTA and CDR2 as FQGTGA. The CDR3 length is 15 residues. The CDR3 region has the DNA TGTGCCAGCAGCCAAAGGGCAGGGGTGAACACTGAAGCTTTCTTT. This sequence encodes CASSQRAGVNTEAFF.

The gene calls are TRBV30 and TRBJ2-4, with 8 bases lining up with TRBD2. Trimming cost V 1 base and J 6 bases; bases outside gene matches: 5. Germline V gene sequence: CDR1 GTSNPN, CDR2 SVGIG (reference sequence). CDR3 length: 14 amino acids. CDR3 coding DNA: TGTGCCTGGAGTGGCCGGGAGGGCCGAAACATTCAGTACTTC. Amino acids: CAWSGREGRNIQYF.

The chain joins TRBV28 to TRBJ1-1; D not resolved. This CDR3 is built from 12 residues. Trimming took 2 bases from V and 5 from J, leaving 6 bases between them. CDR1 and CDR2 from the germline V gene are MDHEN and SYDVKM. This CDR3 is CASSLKWTEAFF. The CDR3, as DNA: TGTGCCAGCAGTTTAAAGTGGACTGAAGCTTTCTTT.

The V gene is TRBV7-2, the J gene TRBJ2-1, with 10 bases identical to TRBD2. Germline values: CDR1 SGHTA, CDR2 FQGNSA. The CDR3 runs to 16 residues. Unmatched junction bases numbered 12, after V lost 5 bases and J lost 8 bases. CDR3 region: CASSPRRGTSADEQFF. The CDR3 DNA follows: TGTGCCAGCAGCCCCAGACGTGGGACTAGCGCTGATGAGCAGTTCTTC.

CDR3 sequence: CASGVAGGDTEAFF. As DNA, the CDR3 is TGCGCCAGTGGGGTGGCGGGGGGCGATACTGAAGCTTTCTTT. The chain links TRBV4-1 to TRBJ1-1; the D gene is possibly TRBD1 (6 bases). Germline V gene sequence: CDR1 MGHRA, CDR2 YSYEKL. V was trimmed by 9 bases and J by 5 bases, leaving 19 bases between them. The CDR3 covers 14 residues.

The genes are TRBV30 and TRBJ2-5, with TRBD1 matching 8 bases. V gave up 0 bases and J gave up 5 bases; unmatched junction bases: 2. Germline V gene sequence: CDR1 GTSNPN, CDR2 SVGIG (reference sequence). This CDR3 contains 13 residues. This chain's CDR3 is CAWSVTGGETQYF. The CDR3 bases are TGTGCCTGGAGTGTCACAGGGGGGGAGACCCAGTACTTC.

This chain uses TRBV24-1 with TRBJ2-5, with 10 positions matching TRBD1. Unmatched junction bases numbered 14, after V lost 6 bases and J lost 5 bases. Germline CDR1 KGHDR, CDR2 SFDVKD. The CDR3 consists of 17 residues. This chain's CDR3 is CATSHGPGQGLIETQYF. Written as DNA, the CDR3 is TGTGCCACCAGTCACGGTCCGGGACAGGGGTTGATCGAGACCCAGTACTTC.

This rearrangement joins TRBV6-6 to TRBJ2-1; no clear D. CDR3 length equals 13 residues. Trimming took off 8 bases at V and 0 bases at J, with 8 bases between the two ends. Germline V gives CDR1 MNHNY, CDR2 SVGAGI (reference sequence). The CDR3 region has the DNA TGTGCCAGCGGCGCCCTCTCCTACAATGAGCAGTTCTTC. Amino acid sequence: CASGALSYNEQFF.

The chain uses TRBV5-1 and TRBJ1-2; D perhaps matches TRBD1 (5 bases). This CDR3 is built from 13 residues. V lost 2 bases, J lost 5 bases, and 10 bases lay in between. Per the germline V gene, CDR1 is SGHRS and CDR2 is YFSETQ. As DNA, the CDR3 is TGCGCCAGCAGCTTTACAGGAGGTTATGGCTACACCTTC. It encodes CASSFTGGYGYTF.

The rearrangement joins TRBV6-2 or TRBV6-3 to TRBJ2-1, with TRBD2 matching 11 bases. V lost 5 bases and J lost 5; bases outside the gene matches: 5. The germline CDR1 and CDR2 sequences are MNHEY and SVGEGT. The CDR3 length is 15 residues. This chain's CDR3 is CASSQLAGGNNEQFF. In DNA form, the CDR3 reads TGTGCCAGCAGTCAGCTAGCGGGAGGTAACAATGAGCAGTTCTTC.

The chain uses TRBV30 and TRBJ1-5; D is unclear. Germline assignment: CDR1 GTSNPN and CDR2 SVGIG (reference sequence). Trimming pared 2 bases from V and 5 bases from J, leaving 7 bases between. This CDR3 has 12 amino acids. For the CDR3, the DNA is TGTGCCTGGAGTTTGAGCGATCAGCCCCAGCATTTT. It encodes CAWSLSDQPQHF.

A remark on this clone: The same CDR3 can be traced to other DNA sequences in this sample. CDR3 sequence: CAWSVDVNTEAFF. CDR3 in DNA: TGTGCCTGGAGTGTAGATGTGAACACTGAAGCTTTCTTT. V gene TRBV30 combines with J gene TRBJ1-1, with D hard to call. The V end lost 0 bases, the J end lost 0 bases, and 5 bases lay between the germline ends. The CDR3 runs 13 residues. Germline V CDR1 and CDR2: GTSNPN, SVGIG (reference sequence).

The CDR3 coding sequence is TGTGCCAGCTCATCTACAGGGAACACTGAAGCTTTCTTT. Its protein is CASSSTGNTEAFF. The chain links TRBV18 to TRBJ1-1, with a weak D call TRBD1 (5 bases). Germline V gene sequence: CDR1 KGHSH, CDR2 LQKENI. Between the trimmed V and J ends, which lost 5 bases and 1 base, there was a span of 8 bases. The CDR3 is 13 amino acids.

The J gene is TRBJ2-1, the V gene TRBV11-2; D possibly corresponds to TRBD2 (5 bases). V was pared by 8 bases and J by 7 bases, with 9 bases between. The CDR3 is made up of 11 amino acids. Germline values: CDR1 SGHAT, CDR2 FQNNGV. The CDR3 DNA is TGTGCCAGCCTACTAGGAAATGAGCAGTTCTTC. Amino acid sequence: CASLLGNEQFF.

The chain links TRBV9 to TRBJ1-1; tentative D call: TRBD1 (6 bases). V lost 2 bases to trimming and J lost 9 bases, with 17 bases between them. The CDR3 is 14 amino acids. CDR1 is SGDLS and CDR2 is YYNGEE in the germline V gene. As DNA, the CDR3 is TGTGCCAGCAGCGTCGGGACAAAAATGGGACAAGCTTTCTTT. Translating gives CASSVGTKMGQAFF.

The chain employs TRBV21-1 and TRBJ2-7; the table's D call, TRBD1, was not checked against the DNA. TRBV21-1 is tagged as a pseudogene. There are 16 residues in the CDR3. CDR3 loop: CASSKDVRQGINEQYV. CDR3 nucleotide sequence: TGTGCCAGCAGCAAAGACGTGAGGCAGGGGATAAACGAGCAGTACGTC.

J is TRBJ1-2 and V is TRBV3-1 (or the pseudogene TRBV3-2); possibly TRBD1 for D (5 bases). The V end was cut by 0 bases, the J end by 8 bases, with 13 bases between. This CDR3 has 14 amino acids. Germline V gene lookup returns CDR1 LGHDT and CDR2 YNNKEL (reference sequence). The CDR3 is CASSQDLRVGGYTF. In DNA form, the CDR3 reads TGTGCCAGCAGCCAAGATCTCAGGGTCGGAGGCTACACCTTC.

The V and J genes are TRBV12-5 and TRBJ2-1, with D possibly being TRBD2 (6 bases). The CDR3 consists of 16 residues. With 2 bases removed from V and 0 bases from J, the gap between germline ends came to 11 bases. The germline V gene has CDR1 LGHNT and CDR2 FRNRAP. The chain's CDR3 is CASGLTYGGSYNEQFF. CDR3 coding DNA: TGTGCTAGTGGTTTGACGTACGGGGGCTCCTACAATGAGCAGTTCTTC. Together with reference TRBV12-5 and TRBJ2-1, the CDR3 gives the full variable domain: DARVTQTPRHKVTEMGQEVTMRCQPILGHNTVFWYRQTMMQGLELLAYFRNRAPLDDSGMPKDRFSAEMPDATLATLKIQPSEPRDSAVYFCASGLTYGGSYNEQFFGPGTRLTVL.

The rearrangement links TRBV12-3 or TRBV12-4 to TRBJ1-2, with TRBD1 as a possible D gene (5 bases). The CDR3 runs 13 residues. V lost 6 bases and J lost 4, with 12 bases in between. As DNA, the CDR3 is TGTGCCAGCAGCCCCGGGGACCTCTATGGCTACACCTTC. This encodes CASSPGDLYGYTF.

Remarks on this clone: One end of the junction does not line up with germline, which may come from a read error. CDR3 DNA: TGTGCCAGCAGCTTAGGGGGGGGCGCTCTGTGGATCTTC. It yields the protein CASSLGGGALWIF. The chain joins TRBV7-8 to TRBJ2-1, with a possible D match to TRBD2 (7 bases). The CDR3 has 13 residues. Looked up from germline, CDR1 is SGHVS and CDR2 is FQNEAQ.

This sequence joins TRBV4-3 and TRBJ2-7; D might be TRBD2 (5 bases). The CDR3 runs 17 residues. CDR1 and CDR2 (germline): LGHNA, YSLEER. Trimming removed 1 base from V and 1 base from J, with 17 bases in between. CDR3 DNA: TGCGCCAGCAGCCAAGTGTCTCGGTTGGGAGCGTCCTACGAGCAGTACGTC. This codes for CASSQVSRLGASYEQYV.

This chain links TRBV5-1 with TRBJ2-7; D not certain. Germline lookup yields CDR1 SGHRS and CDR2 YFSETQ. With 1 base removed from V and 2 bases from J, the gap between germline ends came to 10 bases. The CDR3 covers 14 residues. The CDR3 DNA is TGCGCCAGCAGCTTGAATGGGATCGCCTACGAGCAGTACGTC. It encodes CASSLNGIAYEQYV.